These 28 T cell receptor beta chains share one sample of origin, sequenced in a study of T cells in Graves' hyperthyroidism and ophthalmopathy. Amplification of TCR beta CDR3 regions was performed using RNA transcripts as template. Initially, a first-round RT-PCR of the TCR CDR3 employed the HTBI primer set. Via MiXCR, TCRdb re-called the multiplex PCR reads, giving one row per CDR3 protein. The data contain approximately 330,000 distinct CDR3 sequences, 15% to 20% of them singletons. Sequencing input: blood. These TCRs come from a woman between 50 and 59 years old with Graves' hyperthyroidism.

There are many counts of this clonotype. The chain combines TRBV20-1 with TRBJ1-5; TRBD1 matches at 7 bases. V shed 4 bases, J shed 3 bases, and the junction held 3 bases outside the gene matches. The CDR3 sequence is 13 residues long. Germline lookup yields CDR1 DFQATT and CDR2 SNEGSKA (reference sequence). The CDR3 DNA reads TGCAGTGCTAAGGACAGGACCAATCAGCCCCAGCATTTT. Amino acid sequence: CSAKDRTNQPQHF.

This clonotype was observed a few times. The genes are TRBV6-1 and TRBJ1-1; no clear D. V lost 7 bases and J lost 8, with 17 bases in between. CDR3 length: 13 residues. CDR1 MNHNS and CDR2 SASEGT come from the germline V gene. CDR3 in amino acids: CASTPNVVSEAFF. Written as DNA, the CDR3 is TGTGCCAGCACCCCTAACGTGGTTTCGGAAGCTTTCTTT.

This chain links TRBV18 with TRBJ2-1, with unresolved D. The V gene lost 1 base and the J gene lost 8 bases, with 9 bases spanning the gap. The CDR3 loop spans 13 amino acids. From germline, CDR1 is KGHSH and CDR2 LQKENI. The CDR3 region has the DNA TGTGCCAGCTCACCACGGGCTGGGGATGAGCAGTTCTTC. Its translation: CASSPRAGDEQFF.

The V gene is TRBV3-1, the J gene TRBJ2-5, with D perhaps matching TRBD2 (5 bases). The CDR3 runs to 15 residues. V was shortened by 1 base and J by 0 bases, with 9 bases between the two germline ends. CDR1 is LGHDT and CDR2 is YNNKEL in the germline V gene (reference sequence). The CDR3 nucleotides are TGTGCCAGCAGCCAAGGACTACCTAACCAAGAGACCCAGTACTTC. This encodes CASSQGLPNQETQYF.

A few counts support this clonotype. J is TRBJ2-7 and V is TRBV5-1; D uncertain. V was trimmed by 4 bases and J by 3 bases, leaving 17 bases between them. This CDR3 is 15 amino acids long. The V gene's germline CDR1 is SGHRS and CDR2 YFSETQ. CDR3 sequence (DNA): TGCGCCAGCAGCCTGACCAGCGCACAGATCTACGAGCAGTACTTC. Its protein is CASSLTSAQIYEQYF.

This clonotype was seen only a few times. Written as DNA, the CDR3 is TGCAGTGCCCTATCCCCGGGCACCGGGGAGCTGTTTTTT. Its protein product is CSALSPGTGELFF. V gene TRBV20-1 combines with J gene TRBJ2-2; no clear D. Germline CDR1 is DFQATT and CDR2 is SNEGSKA (reference sequence). CDR3 length equals 13 residues. V dropped 6 bases and J dropped 4 bases, with 12 bases sitting between them.

CDR3 sequence (DNA): TGCAGTGCTAACCCCGGGACAGGGGAACAGCCCCAGCATTTT. Translated: CSANPGTGEQPQHF. The V gene is TRBV20-1, the J gene TRBJ1-5; 10 bases align to TRBD1. The CDR3 contains 14 residues. After removal of 4 bases from V and 7 bases from J, the junction contained 7 bases not matched to a gene. Per the germline V gene, CDR1 is DFQATT and CDR2 is SNEGSKA (reference sequence).

This clonotype occurred many times. V and J are TRBV5-1 and TRBJ1-1; no reliable D call. Germline values: CDR1 SGHRS, CDR2 YFSETQ. This CDR3 spans 13 amino acids. V was shortened by 4 bases and J by 5 bases, with 12 bases between the two germline ends. The CDR3: CASSPSLGTEAFF. CDR3 bases: TGCGCCAGCAGCCCGTCTTTGGGGACTGAAGCTTTCTTT.

The chain joins TRBV19 to TRBJ1-2; 10 bases are a match to TRBD1. Germline V gene lookup returns CDR1 LNHDA and CDR2 SQIVND (reference sequence). With V trimmed by 2 bases and J by 5 bases, 5 bases remained unmatched. The CDR3 loop spans 15 amino acids. CDR3 residues: CASSIWGQGTYGYTF. The CDR3, as DNA: TGTGCCAGTAGTATATGGGGACAGGGGACTTATGGCTACACCTTC.

This clonotype has at least ten counts. This chain joins TRBV2 and TRBJ1-2; perhaps TRBD1 as D (5 bases). The V end lost 1 base, the J end lost 5 bases, and 14 bases lay between the germline ends. Germline CDR1 SNHLY, CDR2 FYNNEI. The length of the CDR3 is 15 residues. CDR3 amino acids: CASSEEPGSTYGYTF. CDR3 in DNA: TGTGCCAGCAGTGAAGAACCAGGGTCGACTTATGGCTACACCTTC.

This clonotype appeared many times. The V and J genes are TRBV7-3 and TRBJ2-3, with a possible D match to TRBD2 (6 bases). CDR1 is SGHTA and CDR2 is FQGTGA in the germline V gene. This CDR3 has 15 residues. V dropped 2 bases and J dropped 4 bases, with 13 bases sitting between them. The CDR3 DNA reads TGTGCCAGCAGCTTAGCCGGGGGACTTTCAGATACGCAGTATTTT. Its protein product is CASSLAGGLSDTQYF.

This clonotype was detected many times. The chain combines TRBV3-1 with TRBJ2-1, with D hard to call. Trimming left V 1 base short and J 6 bases short, with 7 bases between. The CDR3 consists of 13 residues. CDR1 LGHDT and CDR2 YNNKEL come from the germline V gene (reference sequence). The CDR3, as DNA: TGTGCCAGCAGCCAAGGAGTCGGCAATGAGCAGTTCTTC. Its translation: CASSQGVGNEQFF.

The rearrangement uses TRBV28 and TRBJ1-2; D is unresolved. Germline V gives CDR1 MDHEN, CDR2 SYDVKM. This CDR3 has 15 amino acids. The V gene lost 4 bases and the J gene lost 1 base, with 13 bases spanning the gap. The CDR3 loop reads CASSYGSENNYGYTF. The CDR3 coding sequence is TGTGCCAGCAGTTATGGTTCCGAAAATAACTATGGCTACACCTTC.

This clonotype has only a few counts. The chain carries TRBV25-1 and TRBJ1-2; D is unclear. CDR3 size: 14 residues. The germline CDR1 and CDR2 sequences are MGHDK and SYGVNS. The germline V and J ends were trimmed by 0 bases and 4 bases, with 9 bases remaining between them. CDR3 coding DNA: TGTGCCAGCAGTGAATACGGGTTAGCCTATGGCTACACCTTC. Translating gives CASSEYGLAYGYTF.

This clonotype was seen repeatedly, ten times or more. The chain combines TRBV11-2 with TRBJ2-2; 9 bases are a match to TRBD2. The trim removed 6 bases at V and 7 bases at J, leaving 9 bases unmatched. The germline V gene has CDR1 SGHAT and CDR2 FQNNGV. CDR3 size: 15 residues. The CDR3 region has the DNA TGTGCCAGCAGTCCCACGACTAGCGGAGGCGGGGAGCTGTTTTTT. It specifies CASSPTTSGGGELFF.

In its sample, this clonotype was seen many times. V is TRBV7-9 and J is TRBJ2-3; 8 nucleotides align to TRBD2. V shed 8 bases, J shed 5 bases, and the junction held 9 bases outside the gene matches. Germline V gene data show CDR1 as SEHNR and CDR2 as FQNEAQ (reference sequence). CDR3 length equals 14 residues. In DNA form, the CDR3 reads TGTGCCAGCCTCGGGACTAGAGTTATAGATACGCAGTATTTT. Protein: CASLGTRVIDTQYF.

This clonotype was detected only a few times. The chain recombines TRBV20-1 with TRBJ1-2; perhaps TRBD1 as D (6 bases). Per germline, CDR1 DFQATT and CDR2 SNEGSKA (reference sequence). This CDR3 spans 15 amino acids. Trimming shortened V by 0 bases and J by 4 bases, and 15 bases separated the two germline ends. CDR3 protein: CSARDAPQGPYGYTF. In DNA, the CDR3 is TGCAGTGCTAGAGATGCCCCACAGGGTCCCTATGGCTACACCTTC.

This clonotype was counted at least ten times. The chain couples TRBV5-6 to TRBJ2-1; TRBD1 agrees at 11 bases. Unmatched junction bases numbered 3, after V lost 3 bases and J lost 7 bases. The CDR3 consists of 14 residues. Germline CDR1 and CDR2: SGHDT and YYEEEE. The DNA for the CDR3 is TGTGCCAGCAGCTACGGACAGGGGGCAAATGAGCAGTTCTTC. Encoded protein: CASSYGQGANEQFF.

The table lists this clonotype with many counts. V usage is TRBV7-8 and J usage is TRBJ2-5, with TRBD1 as a possible D gene (6 bases). Trimming cost V 3 bases and J 1 base, with 12 bases left between them. This CDR3 region has 15 residues. CDR1 is SGHVS and CDR2 is FQNEAQ in the germline V gene. The CDR3 nucleotides read TGTGCCAGCAGCTTTTCGGGACAACGCCAAGAGACCCAGTACTTC. Protein product: CASSFSGQRQETQYF.

V and J are TRBV29-1 and TRBJ1-5; no clear D. CDR3 length: 13 residues. The germline V and J ends were trimmed by 2 bases and 0 bases, with 5 bases remaining between them. Germline CDR1 SQVTM, CDR2 ANQGSEA. The CDR3 is CSVELNSNQPQHF. The CDR3 bases are TGCAGCGTTGAACTAAATAGCAATCAGCCCCAGCATTTT.

This clonotype was found a few times. This chain joins TRBV12-5 and TRBJ2-5; TRBD1 aligns across 7 bases. V shed 7 bases and J 3 bases; nucleotides not matched to a gene: 8. The CDR3 spans 14 residues. CDR1 and CDR2 from the germline V gene are LGHNT and FRNRAP. The CDR3 nucleotides are TGTGCTAGTGCCCGAATAGACAGGGAAGAGACCCAGTACTTC. Protein sequence: CASARIDREETQYF.

This clonotype was counted between two and nine times. The V and J genes are TRBV30 and TRBJ2-3; D remains ambiguous. Germline CDR1 reads GTSNPN; CDR2 reads SVGIG (reference sequence). The length of the CDR3 is 14 residues. The V end lost 0 bases, the J end lost 2 bases, and 9 bases lay between the germline ends. CDR3 coding DNA: TGTGCCTGGAGTGTAGCCAGCAACACAGATACGCAGTATTTT. Its protein product is CAWSVASNTDTQYF.

This clonotype was detected many times. The rearrangement uses TRBV2 and TRBJ1-1, with D possibly being TRBD1 (6 bases). Germline CDR1 is SNHLY and CDR2 is FYNNEI. The ends were cut back, 6 bases at V and 4 bases at J, with 21 bases in the middle. The CDR3 has 16 residues. CDR3 sequence (DNA): TGTGCCAGCAGAAGACCTCGATGGGGGCTCGGCACTGAAGCTTTCTTT. Translating it yields CASRRPRWGLGTEAFF.

The V call is TRBV5-1, the J call TRBJ2-1, with 13 bases matching TRBD2. Germline-derived CDR1 and CDR2 are SGHRS and YFSETQ. The CDR3 runs to 17 residues. Trimming removed 4 bases from V and 10 bases from J; junction bases left unmatched: 14. CDR3 sequence (DNA): TGCGCCAGCAGCCTCCTTCCCGGGACTAGCGGGACTGGAGAGCAGTTCTTC. It translates to CASSLLPGTSGTGEQFF. The full variable domain, rest sourced from reference TRBV5-1 and TRBJ2-1, is KAGVTQTPRYLIKTRGQQVTLSCSPISGHRSVSWYQQTPGQGLQFLFEYFSETQRNKGNFPGRFSGRQFSNSRSEMNVSTLELGDSALYLCASSLLPGTSGTGEQFFGPGTRLTVL.

This clonotype occurred many times. The rearrangement links TRBV7-8 to TRBJ1-5, with TRBD1 identical over 8 bases. V lost 3 bases to trimming and J lost 3 bases; unmatched junction nucleotides: 10. CDR1 is SGHVS, CDR2 FQNEAQ, per germline. CDR3 length equals 17 residues. CDR3 amino acids: CASSLQTGAVPNQPQHF. In DNA form, the CDR3 reads TGTGCCAGCAGCTTGCAGACAGGGGCAGTTCCCAATCAGCCCCAGCATTTT.

The table lists this clonotype with a few counts. V usage is TRBV4-2 and J usage is TRBJ2-3; possibly TRBD2 for D (6 bases). Per the germline V gene, CDR1 is LGHNA and CDR2 is YNFKEQ. V was trimmed by 0 bases and J by 4 bases, leaving 11 bases between them. The CDR3 contains 15 residues. CDR3 loop: CASSQDLSGSDTQYF. The CDR3 DNA reads as TGTGCCAGCAGCCAAGATCTCAGCGGGTCAGATACGCAGTATTTT.

The chain carries TRBV11-2 and TRBJ1-2; D is possibly TRBD1 (6 bases). This CDR3 is 13 amino acids long. The ends were cut back, 5 bases at V and 8 bases at J, with 15 bases in the middle. CDR1 is SGHAT and CDR2 is FQNNGV in the germline V gene. CDR3 nucleotide sequence: TGTGCCAGCAGCGCGGACAGCTGGTCGGGCTACACCTTC. It encodes CASSADSWSGYTF.

In its sample, this clonotype was seen many times. V is TRBV28 and J is TRBJ2-7, with D perhaps TRBD1 (6 bases). The CDR3 totals 16 residues. V lost 7 bases and J lost 1, with 20 bases in between. The V gene's germline CDR1 is MDHEN and CDR2 SYDVKM. DNA of the CDR3: TGTGCCAGCACCCAAAGGACAGCCCGGAGGTCCTACGAGCAGTACTTC. It yields the protein CASTQRTARRSYEQYF. The full variable domain, in which reference TRBV28 and TRBJ2-7 provide the parts outside the CDR3, is DVKVTQSSRYLVKRTGEKVFLECVQDMDHENMFWYRQDPGLGLRLIYFSYDVKMKEKGDIPEGYSVSREKKERFSLILESASTNQTSMYLCASTQRTARRSYEQYFGPGTRLTVT.